Sequencing of this T cell receptor beta chain was carried out in a study of CD8 T cells in Susac syndrome. The CDR3 has 14 residues. V was clipped by 1 base and J by 7 bases; unmatched bases: 6. Germline loops: CDR1 GTSNPN, CDR2 SVGIG (reference sequence). RNA totalling roughly 0.45 to 1 ug underwent reverse transcription with random hexamers. TCRdb ran MiXCR on the immunoSEQ multiplex PCR reads and lists one entry per CDR3 protein. In the table there are about 120,000 distinct CDR3 sequences, approximately 96% of which are singletons. TEMRA cells were FACS-enriched, and CD8+ and CD4+ T cells were isolated negatively.

Sample: CD4+ T cells from PBMCs. The V gene is TRBV30, the J gene TRBJ1-5, with 8 bases fitting TRBD1. This TCR came from a human donor with Susac syndrome. The CDR3 nucleotides are TGTGCCTGGAGTGGGGACAGGTCGGGGCAGCCCCAGCATTTT. Translated, it gives CAWSGDRSGQPQHF.